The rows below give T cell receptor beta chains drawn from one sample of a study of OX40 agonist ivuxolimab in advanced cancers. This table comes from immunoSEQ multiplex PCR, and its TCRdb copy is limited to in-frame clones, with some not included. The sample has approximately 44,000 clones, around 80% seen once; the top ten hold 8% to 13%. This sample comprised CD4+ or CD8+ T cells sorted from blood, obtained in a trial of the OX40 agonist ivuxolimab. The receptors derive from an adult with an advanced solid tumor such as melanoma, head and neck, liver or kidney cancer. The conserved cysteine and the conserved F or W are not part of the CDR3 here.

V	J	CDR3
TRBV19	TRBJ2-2	ASSKGQLNTGELF
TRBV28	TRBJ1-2	ASSLETLDRGPNYGYT
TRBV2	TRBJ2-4	ASSETSGSSAKNIQY
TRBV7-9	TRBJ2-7	ASSPQTGQGSLRDEQY
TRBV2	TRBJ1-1	ASVGTGLMNTEAF
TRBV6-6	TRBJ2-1	ASSYGGRLLNEQF
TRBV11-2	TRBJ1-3	ASSFGGTVSGNTIY
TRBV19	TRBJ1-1	ASRTGTGGAKNTEAF
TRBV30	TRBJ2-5	AWSGGNRETQY
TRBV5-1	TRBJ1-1	ASRDSNAEAF
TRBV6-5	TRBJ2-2	ASSYGTGSYTGELF
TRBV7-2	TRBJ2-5	ASSPLELIETQY
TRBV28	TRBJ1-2	ASSLSQGPYGYT
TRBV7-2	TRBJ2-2	ASSFSGRPNTGELF
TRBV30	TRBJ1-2	AWSPGTAVYGYT
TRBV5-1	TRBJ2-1	ASSLVPGDSYNEQF
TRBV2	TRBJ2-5	ASSEWETQY
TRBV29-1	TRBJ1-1	SVKDGTGPTEAF
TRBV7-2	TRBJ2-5	ASSLAGTGQETQY
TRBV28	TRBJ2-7	ASSLRTGGYEQY
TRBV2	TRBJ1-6	ASSTTEKNSPLH
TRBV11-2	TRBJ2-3	ASSLTTGDTDTQY
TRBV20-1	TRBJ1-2	SAGTGAGYT
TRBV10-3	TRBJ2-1	AISDVGDRRSEQF
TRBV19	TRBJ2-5	ASSIGGERGSETQY
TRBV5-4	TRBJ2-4	ASSQGTAKNIQY
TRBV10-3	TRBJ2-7	AISEGRGGEQY
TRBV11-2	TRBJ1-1	ASSLDRGRTEAF
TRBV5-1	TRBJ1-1	ASSLQGILGGEAF
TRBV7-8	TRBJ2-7	ASSLTLGSYEQY
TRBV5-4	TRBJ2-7	ASSLPGGYEQY
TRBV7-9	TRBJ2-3	ASSRTSPTDTQY
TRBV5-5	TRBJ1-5	ASSSTAVYSNQPQH
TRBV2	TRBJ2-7	ASIDPPRREQY
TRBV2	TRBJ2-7	ASSELATSQYEQY
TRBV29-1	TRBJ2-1	SVGRGGMGNEQF
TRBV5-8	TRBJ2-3	ASSLAIEREGMGTQY
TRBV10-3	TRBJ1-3	AISEWGRNTIY
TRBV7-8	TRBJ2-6	ASSLGGQTSGANVLT
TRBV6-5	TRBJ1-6	ASRRGQGNSPLH
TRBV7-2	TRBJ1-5	ASSLGWWKPQH
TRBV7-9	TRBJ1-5	ASSLRIMTGSSQPQH
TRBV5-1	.	ASSLGHTGGSEQY
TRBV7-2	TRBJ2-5	ASHGRPQETQY
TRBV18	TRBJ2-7	ASSAGQVNGEQY
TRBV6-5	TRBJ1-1	ASSSTNTEAF
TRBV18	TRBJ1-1	ASSPQGGNTEAF
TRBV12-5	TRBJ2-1	ASGLVPGLEEQF
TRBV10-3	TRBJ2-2	AISLSQRGEGAGELF
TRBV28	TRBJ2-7	ASSPGGFGGTREQY
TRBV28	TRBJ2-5	ASRGPGETQY
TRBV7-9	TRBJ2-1	ASSAIAGGWNEQF
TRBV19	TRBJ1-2	ASSSGGYT